Listed below are T cell receptor beta chains from one sample, sequenced in a study of cytotoxic CD8 clonotypes in ibrutinib-treated CLL. Only in-frame clones appear in the TCRdb table, and some are missing; sequencing was by immunoSEQ multiplex PCR. The sample has fewer than 80,000 clones; approximately 62% are singletons. The sample here was PBMCs, taken after 12 months of ibrutinib treatment. These receptors were collected from a human donor with chronic lymphocytic leukemia. Each CDR3 is given with its conserved first and last residue. Each record gives: J gene, V gene, D gene, clone size, CDR3 protein, CDR3 DNA. A D gene is named only where the DNA matches it firmly. Only some rows state a clone size, as once, few, many or a class for expanded clones.

J: TRBJ1-2
V: TRBV7-8
D: .
size: .
CDR3: CASSAGFLDYGYTF
DNA: TGTGCCAGCAGCGCCGGCTTCCTGGACTATGGCTACACCTTC

J: TRBJ2-1
V: TRBV11-3
D: TRBD1
size: few
CDR3: CASSLEGDSSYNEQFF
DNA: TGTGCCAGCAGCTTAGAGGGGGACAGCTCCTACAATGAGCAGTTCTTC

J: TRBJ1-1
V: TRBV7-8
D: .
size: .
CDR3: CASSQSSVLQAFF
DNA: TGTGCCAGCAGCCAGTCTTCAGTGTTACAAGCTTTCTTT

J: TRBJ2-7
V: TRBV7-2
D: .
size: .
CDR3: CASSPLTGTYHEQYF
DNA: TGTGCCAGCAGCCCGTTGACAGGAACGTACCACGAGCAGTACTTC

J: TRBJ2-1
V: TRBV7-9
D: .
size: few
CDR3: CASSLISSSYNEQFF
DNA: TGTGCCAGCAGCCTCATATCGAGCTCCTACAATGAGCAGTTCTTC

J: TRBJ2-3
V: TRBV4-2
D: TRBD2
size: .
CDR3: CASSDRLAATDTQYF
DNA: TGTGCCAGCAGCGACCGACTAGCGGCCACAGATACGCAGTATTTT

J: TRBJ1-6
V: TRBV6-5
D: TRBD1
size: .
CDR3: CASSYRAGGANSPLHF
DNA: TGTGCCAGCAGTTACAGGGCAGGGGGTGCAAATTCACCCCTCCACTTT

J: TRBJ1-1
V: TRBV6-6
D: .
size: .
CDR3: CASGGTEAFF
DNA: TGTGCCAGTGGGGGTACTGAAGCTTTCTTT

J: TRBJ1-2
V: TRBV27
D: .
size: .
CDR3: CASSFGWGYGYTF
DNA: TGTGCCAGCAGTTTCGGTTGGGGATATGGCTACACCTTC

J: TRBJ2-1
V: TRBV5-1
D: TRBD1
size: .
CDR3: CASSPGQTYNEQFF
DNA: TGCGCCAGCAGCCCGGGACAGACCTACAATGAGCAGTTCTTC

J: TRBJ1-2
V: TRBV6-1
D: .
size: .
CDR3: CASSQEVYGYTF
DNA: TGTGCCAGCAGTCAAGAGGTTTATGGCTACACCTTC

J: TRBJ2-1
V: TRBV9
D: TRBD1
size: .
CDR3: CASSVSGRARGIEQFF
DNA: TGTGCCAGCAGCGTAAGCGGTCGGGCCAGGGGGATTGAGCAGTTCTTC

J: TRBJ2-5
V: TRBV2
D: .
size: .
CDR3: CASRLDSLQETQYF
DNA: TGTGCCAGCAGACTGGACAGTCTGCAAGAGACCCAGTACTTC

J: TRBJ2-7
V: TRBV21-1
D: .
size: once
CDR3: CASSKRTGTFYEQYF
DNA: TGTGCCAGCAGCAAACGGACAGGGACTTTCTACGAGCAGTACTTC

J: TRBJ2-7
V: TRBV30
D: .
size: .
CDR3: CAWNPRGGSYEQYF
DNA: TGTGCCTGGAATCCCAGGGGGGGTTCCTACGAGCAGTACTTC

J: TRBJ1-2
V: TRBV4-2
D: .
size: .
CDR3: CASSPGGGYTF
DNA: TGTGCCAGCAGCCCCGGGGGGGGCTACACCTTC

J: TRBJ2-1
V: TRBV7-2
D: .
size: few
CDR3: CASSLGWTAGSEQFF
DNA: TGTGCCAGCAGCTTAGGATGGACTGCCGGAAGCGAGCAGTTCTTC

J: TRBJ2-6
V: TRBV28
D: .
size: few
CDR3: CASSLGPSGANVLTF
DNA: TGTGCCAGCAGTTTGGGGCCCTCTGGGGCCAACGTCCTGACTTTC

J: TRBJ2-3
V: TRBV28
D: TRBD2
size: once
CDR3: CASSPISGATDTQYF
DNA: TGTGCCAGCAGCCCTATTAGCGGGGCGACAGATACGCAGTATTTT

J: TRBJ1-2
V: TRBV6-5
D: .
size: few
CDR3: CASSSYRRNTNYGYTF
DNA: TGTGCCAGCAGTTCCTACCGTAGAAATACTAACTATGGCTACACCTTC

J: TRBJ2-2
V: TRBV6-5
D: .
size: .
CDR3: CASSYQGRTGELFF
DNA: TGTGCCAGCAGTTATCAGGGTCGCACCGGGGAGCTGTTTTTT

J: TRBJ2-7
V: TRBV6-5
D: TRBD2
size: .
CDR3: CASSRGTTYEQYF
DNA: TGTGCCAGCAGCCGCGGGACTACCTACGAGCAGTACTTC

J: TRBJ2-1
V: TRBV9
D: .
size: once
CDR3: CASSLPHLGVVDEQFF
DNA: TGTGCCAGCAGCCTCCCCCATCTAGGGGTGGTCGATGAGCAGTTCTTC

J: TRBJ1-5
V: TRBV19
D: .
size: .
CDR3: CASSIEEGQSNQPQHF
DNA: TGTGCCAGTAGTATAGAAGAAGGGCAGAGTAATCAGCCCCAGCATTTT

J: TRBJ1-1
V: TRBV27
D: .
size: .
CDR3: CASSFSRARGTEAFF
DNA: TGTGCCAGCAGTTTCAGTCGGGCAAGAGGGACTGAAGCTTTCTTT

J: TRBJ2-3
V: TRBV11-3
D: TRBD1
size: few
CDR3: CASSLGTGSDTQYF
DNA: TGTGCCAGCAGCTTAGGGACAGGGTCGGATACGCAGTATTTT

J: TRBJ2-7
V: TRBV5-1
D: .
size: few
CDR3: CASSLQGVRDEQYF
DNA: TGCGCCAGCAGCTTGCAGGGTGTTAGGGACGAGCAGTACTTC

J: TRBJ1-1
V: TRBV4-1
D: .
size: .
CDR3: CASSLGTGDTEAFF
DNA: TGCGCCAGCAGCCTCGGGACGGGAGACACTGAAGCTTTCTTT

J: TRBJ2-5
V: TRBV27
D: TRBD1
size: few
CDR3: CASSLLTGGVETQYF
DNA: TGTGCCAGCAGTTTACTGACAGGGGGCGTAGAGACCCAGTACTTC

J: TRBJ1-1
V: TRBV27
D: .
size: few
CDR3: CASSFGGTNTEAFF
DNA: TGTGCCAGCAGTTTTGGGGGAACAAACACTGAAGCTTTCTTT

J: TRBJ2-5
V: TRBV5-1
D: .
size: .
CDR3: CASSLLLAQETQYF
DNA: TGCGCCAGCAGCTTGTTACTAGCCCAAGAGACCCAGTACTTC

J: TRBJ1-5
V: TRBV6-5
D: TRBD1
size: once
CDR3: CASRQGNQPQHF
DNA: TGTGCCAGCAGACAGGGGAATCAGCCCCAGCATTTT

J: TRBJ2-1
V: TRBV5-1
D: .
size: .
CDR3: CASSLAAGYGEQFF
DNA: TGCGCCAGCAGCTTGGCGGCGGGGTACGGTGAGCAGTTCTTC

J: TRBJ1-1
V: TRBV27
D: .
size: .
CDR3: CASSPGGWTVEAFF
DNA: TGTGCCAGCAGTCCCGGAGGGTGGACGGTCGAAGCTTTCTTT

J: TRBJ2-3
V: TRBV6-1
D: .
size: .
CDR3: CASTTGGDTQYF
DNA: TGTGCCAGCACCACCGGAGGCGATACGCAGTATTTT

J: TRBJ1-4
V: TRBV15
D: .
size: few
CDR3: CATSRGHSGTNEKLFF
DNA: TGTGCCACCAGCAGAGGGCACTCGGGAACTAATGAAAAACTGTTTTTT

J: TRBJ2-3
V: TRBV7-2
D: .
size: .
CDR3: CASSLSSGTDTQYF
DNA: TGTGCCAGCAGCTTATCTAGCGGCACAGATACGCAGTATTTT

J: TRBJ2-3
V: TRBV9
D: .
size: .
CDR3: CASSVGGTDTQYF
DNA: TGTGCCAGCAGCGTTGGAGGCACAGATACGCAGTATTTT

J: TRBJ2-5
V: TRBV5-1
D: TRBD1
size: .
CDR3: CASSFLAGGKETQYF
DNA: TGCGCCAGCAGCTTTCTGGCAGGGGGCAAGGAGACCCAGTACTTC

J: TRBJ1-2
V: TRBV6-4
D: TRBD1
size: .
CDR3: CASSGWTGDGYTF
DNA: TGTGCCAGCAGTGGTTGGACAGGGGATGGCTACACCTTC

J: TRBJ1-2
V: TRBV5-4
D: .
size: .
CDR3: CASSLERLGYTF
DNA: TGTGCCAGCAGCTTGGAACGCCTAGGCTACACCTTC

J: TRBJ2-3
V: TRBV11-1
D: .
size: .
CDR3: CASSLEGAGGTDTQYF
DNA: TGTGCCAGCAGTCTAGAGGGAGCCGGCGGCACAGATACGCAGTATTTT

J: TRBJ2-5
V: TRBV28
D: .
size: .
CDR3: CASSLAGSGRNAETQYF
DNA: TGTGCCAGCAGTTTGGCAGGGTCTGGAAGGAATGCAGAGACCCAGTACTTC

J: TRBJ1-1
V: TRBV5-1
D: .
size: .
CDR3: CASSLNPREAFF
DNA: TGCGCCAGCAGCTTGAACCCTAGGGAAGCTTTCTTT

J: TRBJ2-5
V: TRBV11-2
D: .
size: .
CDR3: CASSLVGARETQYF
DNA: TGTGCCAGCAGCTTAGTGGGGGCCCGGGAGACCCAGTACTTC

J: TRBJ2-6
V: TRBV2
D: TRBD1
size: .
CDR3: CASNSRDRGPGANVLTF
DNA: TGTGCCAGCAACAGCCGGGACAGGGGGCCTGGGGCCAACGTCCTGACTTTC

J: TRBJ1-1
V: TRBV5-6
D: .
size: few
CDR3: CASSLRANTEAFF
DNA: TGTGCCAGCAGCTTGAGGGCGAACACTGAAGCTTTCTTT

J: TRBJ1-5
V: TRBV6-1
D: .
size: .
CDR3: CASSEAGGVNQPQHF
DNA: TGTGCCAGCAGTGAAGCGGGAGGGGTCAATCAGCCCCAGCATTTT

J: TRBJ2-1
V: TRBV10-2
D: TRBD2
size: many
CDR3: CASSGLAGAIEVVNEQFF
DNA: TGCGCCAGCAGCGGTTTAGCGGGGGCGATCGAAGTTGTGAATGAGCAGTTCTTC

J: TRBJ2-3
V: TRBV5-1
D: .
size: .
CDR3: CASSLRGAKWDTQYF
DNA: TGCGCCAGCAGCCTCCGGGGCGCAAAGTGGGATACGCAGTATTTT

J: TRBJ2-1
V: TRBV6-5
D: .
size: .
CDR3: CASSYGGAGEQFF
DNA: TGTGCCAGCAGTTACGGGGGGGCGGGGGAGCAGTTCTTC

J: TRBJ1-4
V: TRBV7-9
D: .
size: .
CDR3: CASSFGTLATNEKLFF
DNA: TGTGCCAGCAGCTTCGGGACCCTAGCCACTAATGAAAAACTGTTTTTT

J: TRBJ2-5
V: TRBV6-6
D: .
size: .
CDR3: CASLSDSQETQYF
DNA: TGTGCCAGCCTTTCCGACAGTCAAGAGACCCAGTACTTC